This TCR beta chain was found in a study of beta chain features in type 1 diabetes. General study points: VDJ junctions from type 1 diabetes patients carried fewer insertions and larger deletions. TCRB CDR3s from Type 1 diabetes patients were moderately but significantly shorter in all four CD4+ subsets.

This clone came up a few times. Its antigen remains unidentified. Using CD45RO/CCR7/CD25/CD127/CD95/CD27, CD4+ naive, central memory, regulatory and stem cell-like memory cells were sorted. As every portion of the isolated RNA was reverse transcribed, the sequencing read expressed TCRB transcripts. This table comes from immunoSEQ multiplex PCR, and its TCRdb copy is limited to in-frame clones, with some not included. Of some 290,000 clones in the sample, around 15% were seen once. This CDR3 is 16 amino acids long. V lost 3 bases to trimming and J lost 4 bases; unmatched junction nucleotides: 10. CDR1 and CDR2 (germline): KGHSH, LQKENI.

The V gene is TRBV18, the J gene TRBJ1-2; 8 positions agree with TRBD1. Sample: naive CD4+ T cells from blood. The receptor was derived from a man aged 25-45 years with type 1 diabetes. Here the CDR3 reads CASSPEGTGGFYGYTF. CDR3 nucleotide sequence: TGTGCCAGCTCACCGGAAGGGACAGGCGGTTTCTATGGCTACACCTTC.